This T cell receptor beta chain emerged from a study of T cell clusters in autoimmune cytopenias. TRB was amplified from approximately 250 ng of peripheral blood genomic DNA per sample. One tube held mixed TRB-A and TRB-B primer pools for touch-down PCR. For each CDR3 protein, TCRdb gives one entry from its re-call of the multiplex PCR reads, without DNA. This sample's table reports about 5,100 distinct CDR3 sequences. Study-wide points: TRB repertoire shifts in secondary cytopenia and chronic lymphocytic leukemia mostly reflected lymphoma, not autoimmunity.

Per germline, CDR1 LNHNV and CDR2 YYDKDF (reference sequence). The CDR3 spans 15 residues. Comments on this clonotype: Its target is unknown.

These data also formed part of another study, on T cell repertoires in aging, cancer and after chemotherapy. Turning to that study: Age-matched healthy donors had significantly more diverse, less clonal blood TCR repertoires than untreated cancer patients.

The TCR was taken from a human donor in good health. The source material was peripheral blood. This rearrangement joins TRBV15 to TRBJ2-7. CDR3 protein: CATSRDGGPQWEQYF.